This T cell receptor beta chain was sequenced for a study of regulatory T cells in long-lasting Graves disease (dated by TCRdb to 2020 to 2023). The study in broad terms: Patients with newly diagnosed Graves' disease had been on antithyroid drugs for under 3 months. Patients with persistent Graves' disease were compared with patients with newly diagnosed Graves' disease using TCR sequencing and RNA sequencing of peripheral blood. The study was conducted in China and was registered as a clinical trial. A total of around 35 samples underwent TCR sequencing, from some 13 patients with persistent Graves' disease and roughly 20 patients with newly diagnosed Graves' disease. Summary of the overall study and its limitations: Compared with newly diagnosed patients, persistent Graves' disease patients had lower TCR Shannon entropy and fewer highly expanded clones, which suggests clonal expansion. Sequencing and analysis were restricted to the TCR beta chain. Peripheral blood alone was examined, since thyroid tissue, which constituted the primary lesion, could not be accessed. Patients with persistent disease shared more public clonotypes (roughly 2,900) than newly diagnosed patients did (approximately 1,000). Preferential use of TRBV28, TRBJ1-2 and TRBJ2-5 was observed in persistent disease, whereas TRBV20-1 and TRBJ2-1 were favored in newly diagnosed disease. The authors acknowledged the small sample size as a limitation that may reduce accuracy.

CDR1 and CDR2, per the germline V gene (reference sequence), are DFQATT and SNEGSKA. Trimming leaves V shorter by 6 bases and J shorter by 4 bases, with the junction holding 13 bases beyond the gene matches. Taken from cysteine to phenylalanine, the CDR3 has 17 residues. The CDR3 DNA has 51 bases and is translated from base 1. This clonotype was seen a handful of times. Its antigen remains undetermined. It has no much larger one-base neighbor in the sample; base qualities were not kept. The meaning of the sample's time point label: newly diagnosed GD, antithyroid drugs for less than 3 months. For both TCR sequencing and RNA sequencing, RNA was extracted from PBMCs in TRIzol. The diagnosis of Graves' disease was made according to American Thyroid Association guidelines. Patients were recruited from an endocrinology department in Xi'an, China. Each patient gave around 9.2 milliliters of peripheral blood, collected in an EDTA anticoagulant tube. Ficoll Paque Plus density gradient separation was used to isolate PBMCs, and no additional T cell sorting was done. An Agilent 2100 Bioanalyzer and agarose gel were used to check RNA quality, and a NanoDrop 2000 was used to measure RNA concentration.

Library preparation used multiplex PCR. The instrument was an Illumina HiSeq 4000. TCR beta libraries were built with iRepertoire HTBI primers and Arm-PCR amplification of CDR3 regions. Before sequencing, the PCR products underwent gel purification. For the original study's pipeline: A total of some 65 TRBV and under 15 TRBJ segments were identified across samples and were used for gene usage analysis of CDR3 amino acid clonotypes. Filtered high-quality paired reads were merged into contigs using COPE and FqMerger. Contigs were aligned with BLAST to IMGT TRBV, TRBD and TRBJ reference genes, and CDR3 was defined per IMGT. Highly expanded clones were defined as clonotypes with a frequency above 0.1%. Repertoire diversity was measured by Shannon entropy, and V-J evenness by the Gini coefficient. A clonotype was considered public if more than one individual shared it. TCRdb trimmed public reads at Q25 via fastp, called clones via MiXCR and kept in-frame beta chains. Each entry merges the rows of one CDR3 protein and shows their most common DNA and genes. TCRdb assigned the V and J calls; the authors' analysis was not used. Across this sample there are about 540,000 distinct CDR3 sequences, with about 13% seen only once. Roughly a tenth of the sample comes from the top ten.

Separately, the same data were catalogued under a study of T cells in Graves' hyperthyroidism and ophthalmopathy. As the second paper documents: Stable Graves' hyperthyroidism was defined as the absence of progression to ophthalmopathy over 18 months of follow-up. Hyperthyroidism patients were newly diagnosed, had a disease duration of under 2 months, and were aged 18 to 65 years. Patients with uncontrolled infections, other autoimmune diseases, pregnancy or lactation were excluded. Diagnoses were based on clinical symptoms, serum thyroxine and TRAb, thyroid ultrasound and orbital computed tomography. A first-round RT-PCR of the TCR CDR3 used the HTBI primer set with the Qiagen OneStep RT-PCR kit. Most expanded thyroid clonotypes (frequency above 0.001) were also detected in blood, suggesting blood repertoires may reflect thyroid immune responses. In cross-validation, a model built on a 13 V-J signature told ophthalmopathy apart from stable hyperthyroidism with over 85% sensitivity and about 81% specificity, and in testing the same model reached 80%/75%. In validation, progression to ophthalmopathy was predicted by the model with roughly 71% sensitivity and around 76% specificity, a median of 6.5 months before onset. To identify TCR V-J signatures that set the groups apart, the researchers used a discovery cohort of 100 or so patients, made up of some 41 with Graves' ophthalmopathy and about 60 with stable Graves' hyperthyroidism. Prospective prediction of ophthalmopathy was tested in an independent validation cohort of fewer than 20 hyperthyroidism patients and 15 to 17 patients who later progressed to ophthalmopathy. The roughly 94 discovery patients were randomly split 7:3 into training and test sets. Thyroid tissue and blood T-cell repertoires from more than 5 Graves' hyperthyroidism patients were also compared in the study. After blood sampling, hyperthyroidism patients were treated with methimazole at a starting dose of 30 mg daily, and ophthalmopathy patients were treated with high-dose intravenous methylprednisolone. Libraries were constructed in a second round of multiplex PCR, after which size selection and purification were performed. Paired-end sequencing of the libraries was performed with 100 bp reads on an Illumina HiSeq2000. Raw data were processed with SOAPnuke, discarding reads with adapters, uncalled bases, mean Phred below 15, or no exact constant-primer or identifier match. COPE v1.2.5 was used to merge the high-quality paired reads, and each unique nucleotide sequence was defined as a clonotype. MiTCR v1.1 was used to align the clonotypes against IMGT TRBV, TRBD and TRBJ reference segments. Analysis was restricted to V-J combinations with a frequency above 0.0001, which covered roughly 99% of repertoires. A TCS score was defined as the ratio between F50 (clonal expansion) and ExV (chaos), using BLOSUM62-based TCRdist between CDR3 peptides within each V-J. Welch's t-statistics and random forest reduced around 550 V-J features to 13, which were used in a naive Bayes classifier (R e1071). Sample size was not statistically predetermined, and blinding of investigators to group allocation was not performed. The paper reports TCR Vbeta CDR3 sequencing of more than 120 peripheral blood samples: 43 ophthalmopathy, approximately 74 hyperthyroidism and around 17 progressor patients.

The sequence came from a man aged 25 to 40 with Graves disease. Donor details come from another sample of the same person, matched by shared clones. The specimen was peripheral blood mononuclear cells (PBMCs), collected at new diagnosis, from a patient treated with antithyroid drugs. The chain links TRBV20-1 with TRBJ2-1; TRBD2 fits 12 bases in the junction. The CDR3 reads as follows: CSARTSGAGGLYNEQFF. The bases read TGCAGTGCCAGGACTAGCGGGGCCGGAGGACTTTACAATGAGCAGTTCTTC.